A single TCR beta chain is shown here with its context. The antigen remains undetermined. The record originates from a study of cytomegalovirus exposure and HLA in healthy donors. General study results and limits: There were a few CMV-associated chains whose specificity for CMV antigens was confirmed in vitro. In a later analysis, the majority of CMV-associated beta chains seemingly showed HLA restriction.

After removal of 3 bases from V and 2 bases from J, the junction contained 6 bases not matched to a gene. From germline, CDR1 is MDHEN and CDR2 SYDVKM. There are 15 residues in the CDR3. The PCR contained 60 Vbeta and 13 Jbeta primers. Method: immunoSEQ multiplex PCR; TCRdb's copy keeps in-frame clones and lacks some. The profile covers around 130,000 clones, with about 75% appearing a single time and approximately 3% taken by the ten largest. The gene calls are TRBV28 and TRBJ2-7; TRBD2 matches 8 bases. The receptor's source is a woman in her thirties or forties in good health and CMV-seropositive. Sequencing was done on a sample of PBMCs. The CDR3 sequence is CASSFRREATYEQYF. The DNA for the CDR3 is TGTGCCAGCAGTTTTAGGCGGGAGGCGACCTACGAGCAGTACTTC.